This TCR beta chain was obtained from a study of CD8 T cells in ankylosing spondylitis. MiXCR, applied by TCRdb to the 5' RACE reads, yields one record per CDR3 protein. Among more than 150,000 distinct CDR3 sequences listed, roughly 18% were seen once. This clonotype was counted ten times or more. CDR3 size: 15 residues. CDR1 DFQATT and CDR2 SNEGSKA come from the germline V gene (reference sequence). Trimming took off 0 bases at V and 0 bases at J, with 11 bases between the two ends. Sequenced: blood, either unsorted or a sorted T cell fraction (not recorded which). The source of this sequence is a male donor aged 5 to 29 with ankylosing spondylitis or in good health (not recorded which). The J gene is TRBJ1-1, the V gene TRBV20-1; perhaps TRBD1 as D (6 bases). CDR3 sequence (DNA): TGCAGTGCTAGAGATCCGGGACACCTGAACACTGAAGCTTTCTTT. Translated: CSARDPGHLNTEAFF.